The rows below give T cell receptor beta chains drawn from one sample of a study of Graves' ophthalmopathy and Graves' hyperthyroidism. TCRdb fed the multiplex PCR reads into MiXCR, producing one record per CDR3 protein. The sample has some 750,000 distinct CDR3 sequences, roughly 40% seen once. The sample taken for sequencing was peripheral blood. The receptor set was obtained from an adult man with Graves' ophthalmopathy. Each CDR3 is given with its conserved first and last residue.

V gene: TRBV12-3/TRBV12-4
J gene: TRBJ2-7
CDR3 protein: CASSELGTNHEQYF

V gene: TRBV29-1
J gene: TRBJ2-7
CDR3 protein: CSVERGDSSYEQYF

V gene: TRBV6-6
J gene: TRBJ2-7
CDR3 protein: CASTDFMRTSGAYEQYF

V gene: TRBV7-2
J gene: TRBJ1-3
CDR3 protein: CASSLQGNTIHF

V gene: TRBV11-1
J gene: TRBJ1-1
CDR3 protein: CASSLLENTEASF

V gene: TRBV10-3
J gene: TRBJ2-5
CDR3 protein: CASSDWRQETQYF

V gene: TRBV7-9
J gene: TRBJ1-2
CDR3 protein: CASHTAGSHGYTF

V gene: TRBV9
J gene: TRBJ2-5
CDR3 protein: CASSRNRQGRYQETQYF

V gene: TRBV7-9
J gene: TRBJ1-3
CDR3 protein: CASSGRDTRNTIYF

V gene: TRBV11-3
J gene: TRBJ2-7
CDR3 protein: CASSKTSGSEEQYF

V gene: TRBV19
J gene: TRBJ2-5
CDR3 protein: CASSTNSGGRETQYF

V gene: TRBV7-8
J gene: TRBJ1-1
CDR3 protein: CASSGSRAAMNTEAFF

V gene: TRBV7-4
J gene: -
CDR3 protein: CANRQDEQFF

V gene: TRBV12-3/TRBV12-4
J gene: TRBJ1-6
CDR3 protein: CAIPGLTRRSPLHF

V gene: TRBV24-1
J gene: TRBJ1-5
CDR3 protein: CASSSDRDQPQHF

V gene: TRBV6-1
J gene: TRBJ1-3
CDR3 protein: CASSEHWGSGNTIYF

V gene: TRBV2
J gene: TRBJ1-5
CDR3 protein: CASSERRRGLNQPQHF

V gene: TRBV7-2
J gene: TRBJ1-6
CDR3 protein: CASSLGGLGSPLHF

V gene: TRBV2
J gene: TRBJ2-6
CDR3 protein: CASSLLRGTGANVLTF

V gene: TRBV25-1
J gene: TRBJ2-2
CDR3 protein: CASSQAGSSGRALDTGELFF

V gene: TRBV9
J gene: TRBJ2-7
CDR3 protein: CASSVGPLAGDYEQYF

V gene: TRBV9
J gene: TRBJ2-5
CDR3 protein: CASSVEVQETQYF

V gene: TRBV25-1
J gene: TRBJ2-7
CDR3 protein: CASSARGPPYEQYF

V gene: TRBV7-3
J gene: TRBJ1-6
CDR3 protein: CASSYGNRNNSPLHF

V gene: TRBV2
J gene: TRBJ2-7
CDR3 protein: CASSRRQAVSYEQYF

V gene: TRBV7-2
J gene: TRBJ2-7
CDR3 protein: CASSYSPSSYEQYF